What follows is one TCR beta chain and its context. Antigen unknown. This specimen comes from a study of cytomegalovirus exposure and HLA in healthy donors. Background on the study: Findings of an earlier analysis included under 140 million unique TCR beta sequences from roughly 190 million T cells. Findings and limits, study-wide: Analyzed later, association rates of TCRs varied across HLA loci, with DRB1 most and HLA-C fewest. Reports indicate that TCR beta sequences accurately predicted the HLA-A and HLA-B alleles of most subjects. Roughly even sequencing depth across donors was the assumption behind the presence/absence analyses.

Both 60 Vbeta primers and 13 Jbeta primers went into the PCR. The table came from immunoSEQ multiplex PCR; TCRdb's copy has only in-frame clones and leaves some out. The sample records around 90,000 clones, about 89% being singletons. The CDR3 covers 18 residues. V was pared by 0 bases and J by 0 bases, with 7 bases of the junction left unmatched. Germline values: CDR1 SEHNR, CDR2 FQNEAQ (reference sequence). The sequence was obtained from a young man in good health and CMV-seropositive. V usage is TRBV7-9 and J usage is TRBJ1-4, with TRBD1 matching 7 bases. Sequenced material: PBMCs. CDR3 protein: CASSLAGDRSATNEKLFF. In nucleotides, the CDR3 is TGTGCCAGCAGCTTAGCGGGGGACAGAAGTGCAACTAATGAAAAACTGTTTTTT.